This TCR beta chain was captured by sequencing in a study of blood T cell repertoires in COVID-19. About the research overall: The United States, Italy and Spain were the sources of the acute and convalescent COVID-19 samples. PBMCs, B-cell-depleted T cells, or T cells provided the cDNA or gDNA that made up the material.

The data were produced by immunoSEQ multiplex PCR, yet TCRdb's version contains in-frame clones alone and is incomplete. The table lists 250,000 or so clones, roughly 86% of them singletons. The V end lost 3 bases, the J end lost 1 base, and 19 bases lay between the germline ends. In germline, CDR1 is SGHNT, CDR2 YYREEE (reference sequence). This CDR3 has 17 amino acids. Allocation to cohorts depended on clinical history reported by the participants. Recovered Cohort 3 donors showed two negative PCRs, clearance, or symptom resolution. The chain combines TRBV5-4 with TRBJ1-1; D unclear. The TCR was taken from a woman aged 45-65 years who had recovered from COVID-19. The specimen sequenced was PBMCs or T cells enriched from blood (not recorded which). CDR3 amino acids: CASSSPRSPEKNTEAFF. The DNA of the CDR3 is TGTGCCAGCAGCTCCCCCCGGTCGCCCGAAAAGAACACTGAAGCTTTCTTT.